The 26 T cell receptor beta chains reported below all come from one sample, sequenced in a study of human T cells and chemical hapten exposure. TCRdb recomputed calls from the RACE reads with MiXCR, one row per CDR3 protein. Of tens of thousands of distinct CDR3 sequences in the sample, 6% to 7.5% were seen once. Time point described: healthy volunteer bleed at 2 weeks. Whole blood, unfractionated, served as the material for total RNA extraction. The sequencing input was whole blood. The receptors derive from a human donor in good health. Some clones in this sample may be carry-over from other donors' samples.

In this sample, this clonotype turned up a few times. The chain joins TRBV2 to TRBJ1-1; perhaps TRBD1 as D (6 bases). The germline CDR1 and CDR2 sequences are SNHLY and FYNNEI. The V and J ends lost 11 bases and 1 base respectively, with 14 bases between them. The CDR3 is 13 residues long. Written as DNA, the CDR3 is TGTGCCGGAAAAGGACAGAGGAACACTGAAGCTTTCTTT. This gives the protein CAGKGQRNTEAFF.

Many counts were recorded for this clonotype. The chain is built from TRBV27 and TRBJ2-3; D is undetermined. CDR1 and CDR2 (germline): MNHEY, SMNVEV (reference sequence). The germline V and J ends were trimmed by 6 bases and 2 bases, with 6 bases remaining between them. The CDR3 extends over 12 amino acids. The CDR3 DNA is TGTGCCAGCAGGGGCATCACAGATACGCAGTATTTT. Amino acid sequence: CASRGITDTQYF.

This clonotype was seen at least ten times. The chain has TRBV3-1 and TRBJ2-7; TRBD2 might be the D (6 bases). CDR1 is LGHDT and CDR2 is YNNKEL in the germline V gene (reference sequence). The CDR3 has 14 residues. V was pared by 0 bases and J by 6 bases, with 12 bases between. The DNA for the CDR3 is TGTGCCAGCAGCCAAGATTCCGGGAGTAGCGAGCAGTACTTC. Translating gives CASSQDSGSSEQYF.

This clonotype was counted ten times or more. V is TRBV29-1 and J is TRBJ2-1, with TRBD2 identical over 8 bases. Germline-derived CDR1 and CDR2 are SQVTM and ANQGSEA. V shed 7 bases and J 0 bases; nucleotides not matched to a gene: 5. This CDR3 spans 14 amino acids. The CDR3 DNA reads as TGCAGCGCAGTAGCGGGGAGCTCCTACAATGAGCAGTTCTTC. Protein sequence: CSAVAGSSYNEQFF.

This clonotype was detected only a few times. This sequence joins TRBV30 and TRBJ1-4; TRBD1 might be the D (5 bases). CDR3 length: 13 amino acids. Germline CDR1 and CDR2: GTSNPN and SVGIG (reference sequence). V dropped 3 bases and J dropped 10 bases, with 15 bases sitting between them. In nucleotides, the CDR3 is TGTGCCTGGAGGGGTCTCAGCGGGGGAAAACTGTTTTTT. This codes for CAWRGLSGGKLFF.

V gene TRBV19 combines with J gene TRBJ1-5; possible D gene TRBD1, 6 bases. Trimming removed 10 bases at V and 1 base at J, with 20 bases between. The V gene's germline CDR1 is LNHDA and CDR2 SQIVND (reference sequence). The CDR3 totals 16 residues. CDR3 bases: TGTGCCACCAATACTCCAGGGGTTTGGAGCAATCAGCCCCAGCATTTT. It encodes CATNTPGVWSNQPQHF.

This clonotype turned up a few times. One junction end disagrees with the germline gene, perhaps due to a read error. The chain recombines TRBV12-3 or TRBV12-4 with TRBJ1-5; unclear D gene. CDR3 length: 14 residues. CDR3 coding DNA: TGTGCCAGCAGTTTAATCGGGCACAATCAGCCCCAACATTTT. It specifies CASSLIGHNQPQHF.

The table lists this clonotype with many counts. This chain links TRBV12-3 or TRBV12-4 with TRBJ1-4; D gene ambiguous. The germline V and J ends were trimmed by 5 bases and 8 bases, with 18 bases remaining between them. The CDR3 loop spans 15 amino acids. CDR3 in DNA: TGTGCCAGCAGTCCAGCGGGTCTCTTGAGAGAAAAACTGTTTTTT. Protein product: CASSPAGLLREKLFF.

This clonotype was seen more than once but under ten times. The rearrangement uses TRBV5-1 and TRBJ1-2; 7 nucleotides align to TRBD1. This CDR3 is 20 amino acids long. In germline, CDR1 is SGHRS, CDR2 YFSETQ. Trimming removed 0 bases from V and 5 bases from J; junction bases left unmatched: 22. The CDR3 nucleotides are TGCGCCAGCAGCTTGGCCCTTGTGGATCGGAACAGGGGAAGAGGATATGGCTACACCTTC. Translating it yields CASSLALVDRNRGRGYGYTF.

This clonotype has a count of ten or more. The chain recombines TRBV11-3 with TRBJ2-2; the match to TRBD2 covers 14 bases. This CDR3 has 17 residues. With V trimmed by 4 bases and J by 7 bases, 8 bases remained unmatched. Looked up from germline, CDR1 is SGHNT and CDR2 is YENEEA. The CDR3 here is CASSSTRLAGGHGELFF. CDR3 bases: TGTGCCAGCAGCTCGACGCGACTAGCGGGGGGGCACGGGGAGCTGTTTTTT.

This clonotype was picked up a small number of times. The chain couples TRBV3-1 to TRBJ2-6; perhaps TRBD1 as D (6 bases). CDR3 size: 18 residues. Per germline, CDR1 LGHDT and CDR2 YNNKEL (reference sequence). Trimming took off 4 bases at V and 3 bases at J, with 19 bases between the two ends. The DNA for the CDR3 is TGTGCCAGCAGCCTTCCCAGGGGAGTAGGACGTGGGGCCAACGTCCTGACTTTC. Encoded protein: CASSLPRGVGRGANVLTF.

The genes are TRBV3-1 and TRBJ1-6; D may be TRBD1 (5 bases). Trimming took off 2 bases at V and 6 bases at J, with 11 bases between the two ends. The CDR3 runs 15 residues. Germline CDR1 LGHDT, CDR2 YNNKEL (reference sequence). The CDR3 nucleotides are TGTGCCAGCAGCCAACAGAGAGGGACTAATTCACCCCTCCACTTT. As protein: CASSQQRGTNSPLHF.

CDR3 amino acids: CASSKQGGDGYTF. CDR3 nucleotides: TGTGCCAGCAGTAAACAGGGAGGGGATGGCTACACCTTC. This chain uses TRBV6-5 with TRBJ1-2, with D perhaps matching TRBD1 (6 bases). The germline CDR1 and CDR2 sequences are MNHEY and SVGAGI. The CDR3 runs to 13 residues. The V gene lost 5 bases and the J gene lost 6 bases, with 13 bases spanning the gap.

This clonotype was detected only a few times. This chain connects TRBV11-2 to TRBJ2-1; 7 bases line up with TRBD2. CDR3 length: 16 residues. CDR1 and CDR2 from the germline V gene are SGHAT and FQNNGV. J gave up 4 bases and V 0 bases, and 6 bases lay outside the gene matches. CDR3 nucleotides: TGTGCCAGCAGCTTAGAGGGAGGGAGGCTTTACAATGAGCAGTTCTTC. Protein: CASSLEGGRLYNEQFF.

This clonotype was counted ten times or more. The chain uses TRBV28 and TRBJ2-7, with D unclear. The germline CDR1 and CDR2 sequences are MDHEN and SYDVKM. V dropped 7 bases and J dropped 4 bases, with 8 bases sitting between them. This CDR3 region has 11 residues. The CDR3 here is CASNLGYEQYF. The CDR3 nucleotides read TGTGCCAGCAACCTAGGGTACGAGCAGTACTTC.

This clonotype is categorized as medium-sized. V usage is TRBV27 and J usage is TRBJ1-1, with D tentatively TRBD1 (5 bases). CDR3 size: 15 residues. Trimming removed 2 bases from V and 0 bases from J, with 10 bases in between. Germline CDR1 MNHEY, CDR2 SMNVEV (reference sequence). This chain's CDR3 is CASSLGTGLNTEAFF. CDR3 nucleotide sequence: TGTGCCAGCAGTTTAGGGACCGGGTTGAACACTGAAGCTTTCTTT.

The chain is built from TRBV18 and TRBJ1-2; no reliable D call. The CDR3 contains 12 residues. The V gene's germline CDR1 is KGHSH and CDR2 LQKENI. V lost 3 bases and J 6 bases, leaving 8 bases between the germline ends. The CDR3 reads CASSPRGNGYTF. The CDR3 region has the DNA TGTGCCAGCTCACCGCGAGGGAATGGCTACACCTTC. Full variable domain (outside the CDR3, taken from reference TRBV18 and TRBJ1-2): NAGVMQNPRHLVRRRGQEARLRCSPMKGHSHVYWYRQLPEEGLKFMVYLQKENIIDESGMPKERFSAEFPKEGPSILRIQQVVRGDSAAYFCASSPRGNGYTFGSGTRLTVV.

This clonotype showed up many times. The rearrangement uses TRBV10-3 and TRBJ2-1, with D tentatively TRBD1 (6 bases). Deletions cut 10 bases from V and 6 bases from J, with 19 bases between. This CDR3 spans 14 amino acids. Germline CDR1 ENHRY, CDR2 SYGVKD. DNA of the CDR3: TGTGCCAGCAACGCCGGACAGCAGGCCAATGAGCAGTTCTTC. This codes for CASNAGQQANEQFF.

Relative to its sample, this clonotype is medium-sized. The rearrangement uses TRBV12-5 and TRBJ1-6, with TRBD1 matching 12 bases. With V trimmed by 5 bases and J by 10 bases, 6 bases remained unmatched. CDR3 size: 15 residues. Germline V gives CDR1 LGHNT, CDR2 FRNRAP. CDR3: CASGHGTGGSSPLHF. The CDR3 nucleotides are TGTGCTAGTGGTCACGGGACAGGGGGCAGCTCACCCCTCCACTTT.

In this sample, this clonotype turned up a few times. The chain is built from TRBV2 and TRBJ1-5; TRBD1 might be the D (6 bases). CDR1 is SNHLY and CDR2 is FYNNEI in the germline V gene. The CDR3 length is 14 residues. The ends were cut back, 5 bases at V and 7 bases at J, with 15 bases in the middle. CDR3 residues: CASSKGGGLQPQHF. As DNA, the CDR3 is TGTGCCAGCAGTAAGGGGGGGGGGTTGCAGCCCCAGCATTTT.

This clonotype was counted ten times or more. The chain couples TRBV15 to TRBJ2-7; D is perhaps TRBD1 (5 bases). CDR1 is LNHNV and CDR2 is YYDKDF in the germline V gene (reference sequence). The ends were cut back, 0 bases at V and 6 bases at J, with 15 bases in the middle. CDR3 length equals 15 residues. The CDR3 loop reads CATSRDLQGWGEQYF. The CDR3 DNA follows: TGTGCCACCAGCAGAGATCTGCAGGGTTGGGGCGAGCAGTACTTC.

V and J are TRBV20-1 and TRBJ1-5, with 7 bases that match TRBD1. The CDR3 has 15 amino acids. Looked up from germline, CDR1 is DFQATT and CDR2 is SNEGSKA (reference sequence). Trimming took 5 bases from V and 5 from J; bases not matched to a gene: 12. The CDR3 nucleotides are TGCAGTGCTCCTTTCCCCGGGACAGCTTATCAGCCCCAGCATTTT. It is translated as CSAPFPGTAYQPQHF.

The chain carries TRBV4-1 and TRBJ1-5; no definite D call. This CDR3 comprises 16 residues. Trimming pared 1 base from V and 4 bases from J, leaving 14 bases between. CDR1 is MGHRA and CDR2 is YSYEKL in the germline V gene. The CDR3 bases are TGCGCCAGCAGCCAAGCCATCTTTTTTGGGAATCAGCCCCAGCATTTT. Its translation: CASSQAIFFGNQPQHF.

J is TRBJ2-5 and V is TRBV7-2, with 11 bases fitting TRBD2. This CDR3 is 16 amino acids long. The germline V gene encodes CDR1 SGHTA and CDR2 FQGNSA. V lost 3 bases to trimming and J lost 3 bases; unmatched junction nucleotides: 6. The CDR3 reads CASSFTPGLAEETQYF. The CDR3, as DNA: TGTGCCAGCAGCTTTACGCCGGGACTAGCGGAAGAGACCCAGTACTTC. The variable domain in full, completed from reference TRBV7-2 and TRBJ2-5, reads GAGVSQSPSNKVTEKGKDVELRCDPISGHTALYWYRQSLGQGLEFLIYFQGNSAPDKSGLPSDRFSAERTGGSVSTLTIQRTQQEDSAVYLCASSFTPGLAEETQYFGPGTRLLVL.

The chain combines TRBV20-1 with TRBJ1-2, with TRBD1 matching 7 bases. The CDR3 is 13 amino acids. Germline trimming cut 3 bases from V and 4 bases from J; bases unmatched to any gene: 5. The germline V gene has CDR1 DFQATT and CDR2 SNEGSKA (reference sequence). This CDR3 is CSASQDRLYGYTF. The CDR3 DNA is TGCAGTGCTAGTCAGGACAGGCTCTATGGCTACACCTTC.

This CDR3 is CSARGGGDQPQHF. The CDR3 nucleotides are TGCAGTGCTAGAGGGGGGGGAGATCAGCCCCAGCATTTT. The chain joins TRBV20-1 to TRBJ1-5; maybe TRBD1 (5 bases). The CDR3 covers 13 residues. Trimming pared 1 base from V and 5 bases from J, leaving 9 bases between. Germline-derived CDR1 and CDR2 are DFQATT and SNEGSKA (reference sequence).